The rows below give T cell receptor beta chains drawn from one sample of a study of T cell clonotyping in hematopoietic cell transplantation. Measured with immunoSEQ multiplex PCR; TCRdb has only the in-frame clones, and not every one. The data show about 50,000 clones, with over 75% seen just once and 5.9% held by the top ten. Specimen: peripheral blood mononuclear cells, collected before stem cell transplant. The receptors derive from a man between 60 and 70 years old with biphenotypic leukemia. Some clones in this sample may be carry-over from other donors' samples. Each CDR3 is given with its conserved first and last residue. The D gene is left open where the match is weak. Rows may omit the clone size; those that give it use once, few, many or a size class.

D: .; J: TRBJ1-1; V: TRBV7-3; size: few; DNA: TGTGCCAGCAGCTCATCCGGGAGCAAGACTGAAGCTTTCTTT; CDR3: CASSSSGSKTEAFF
D: .; J: TRBJ2-2; V: TRBV5-1; size: .; DNA: TGCGCCAGCACCTTGATGGGAGGCGGAGATACCGGGGAGCTGTTTTTT; CDR3: CASTLMGGGDTGELFF
D: TRBD1; J: TRBJ2-1; V: TRBV18; size: .; DNA: TGTGCCAGCTCACCAGCGGACAGGGACAATGAGCAGTTCTTC; CDR3: CASSPADRDNEQFF
D: .; J: TRBJ2-5; V: TRBV7-2; size: .; DNA: TGTGCCAGCAGCTTCAGTGGGAAAGAGACCCAGTACTTC; CDR3: CASSFSGKETQYF
D: .; J: TRBJ1-1; V: TRBV2; size: few; DNA: TGTGCCAGCAGTGAAGGGGCAATGAACACTGAAGCTTTCTTT; CDR3: CASSEGAMNTEAFF
D: TRBD1; J: TRBJ1-1; V: TRBV27; size: .; DNA: TGTGCCAGCAGTTTCAGGGGGCGAGCTTTCTTT; CDR3: CASSFRGRAFF
D: .; J: TRBJ1-2; V: TRBV2; size: once; DNA: TGTGCCAGCATAACCCACTTACATGGCTACACCTTC; CDR3: CASITHLHGYTF
D: TRBD2; J: TRBJ2-1; V: TRBV7-2; size: .; DNA: TGTGCCAGCAGCGCCCTGGCGGGAGCCCCCAATGAGCAGTTCTTC; CDR3: CASSALAGAPNEQFF
D: .; J: TRBJ2-3; V: TRBV5-6; size: once; DNA: TGTGCCAGCAGCCAGCAGGGGGGAGATACGCAGTATTTT; CDR3: CASSQQGGDTQYF
D: TRBD1; J: TRBJ1-2; V: TRBV19; size: .; DNA: TGTGCCAGTAGCCCCGGGACAGGGCCCCATGGCTACACCTTC; CDR3: CASSPGTGPHGYTF
D: .; J: TRBJ2-7; V: TRBV10-2; size: .; DNA: TGCGCCAGCAGGCAGCGGGCAGACGAGCAGTACTTC; CDR3: CASRQRADEQYF
D: .; J: TRBJ1-5; V: TRBV19; size: .; DNA: TGTGCCAGTAGTATAACATTAACCAATCAGCCCCAGCATTTT; CDR3: CASSITLTNQPQHF
D: .; J: TRBJ1-5; V: TRBV30; size: .; DNA: TGTGCCTGGACCTCGGGCCCTCATCAGCCCCAGCATTTT; CDR3: CAWTSGPHQPQHF
D: .; J: TRBJ2-7; V: TRBV19; size: few; DNA: TGTGCCAGTAGTATAGAAGTCAGTTCCTACGAGCAGTACTTC; CDR3: CASSIEVSSYEQYF
D: .; J: TRBJ1-3; V: TRBV5-1; size: .; DNA: TGCGCCAGCAGCTTGTCCCAGGAAGGAAACACCATATATTTT; CDR3: CASSLSQEGNTIYF
D: TRBD2; J: TRBJ2-2; V: TRBV9; size: .; DNA: TGTGCCAGCAGCCCCGGGGGGACCGGGGAGCTGTTTTTT; CDR3: CASSPGGTGELFF
D: .; J: TRBJ2-3; V: TRBV27; size: .; DNA: TGTGCCAGCACCAAAACTAAGGAGGGGTATGCTGATACGCAGTATTTT; CDR3: CASTKTKEGYADTQYF
D: TRBD2; J: TRBJ2-1; V: TRBV28; size: .; DNA: TGTGCCAGCAGTTTAAGCGGGAGATACAATGAGCAGTTCTTC; CDR3: CASSLSGRYNEQFF
D: .; J: TRBJ2-2; V: TRBV30; size: .; DNA: TGTGCCTGGAGTCGTGTGAAGGGGACGGCCGGGGAGCTGTTTTTT; CDR3: CAWSRVKGTAGELFF
D: .; J: TRBJ1-3; V: TRBV28; size: once; DNA: TGTGCCAGCAGCTATCCCACAGGTTCGGCGAACACCATATATTTT; CDR3: CASSYPTGSANTIYF
D: TRBD1; J: TRBJ2-2; V: TRBV2; size: .; DNA: TGTGCCAGCAGTGACAGGGGGCACACCGGGGAGCTGTTTTTT; CDR3: CASSDRGHTGELFF
D: .; J: TRBJ1-3; V: TRBV28; size: .; DNA: TGTGCCAGCAGCCTTGGTGGGGGGACTGGAAACACCATATATTTT; CDR3: CASSLGGGTGNTIYF
D: TRBD1; J: TRBJ2-7; V: TRBV2; size: .; DNA: TGTGCCAGCAGTTCGGACAGGGGTCTGAGCTCCTACGAGCAGTACTTC; CDR3: CASSSDRGLSSYEQYF
D: TRBD1; J: TRBJ1-1; V: TRBV19; size: .; DNA: TGTGCCAGTAGTATAGCAGGGGGCCTTGACACCCGGGCTTTCTTT; CDR3: CASSIAGGLDTRAFF
D: .; J: TRBJ2-2; V: TRBV5-1; size: .; DNA: TGCGCCAGCAGCTTGGAAGCTCAGTACACCGGGGAGCTGTTTTTT; CDR3: CASSLEAQYTGELFF
D: .; J: TRBJ2-7; V: TRBV6-1; size: .; DNA: TGTGCCAGCAGTGAAGCGGGCGCTACAGTTGAGCAGTACTTC; CDR3: CASSEAGATVEQYF
D: .; J: TRBJ1-5; V: TRBV2; size: .; DNA: TGTGCCAGCAGTGAAGAGTTCAATCAGCCCCAGCATTTT; CDR3: CASSEEFNQPQHF
D: .; J: TRBJ1-2; V: TRBV28; size: once; DNA: TGTGCCAGCAGCCAACCCGCATGGGGCTACACCTTC; CDR3: CASSQPAWGYTF
D: TRBD2; J: TRBJ2-7; V: TRBV6-6; size: .; DNA: TGTGCCAGCAGTTACTCGGCACTAGCGGGACGGGAGCAGTACTTC; CDR3: CASSYSALAGREQYF